This TCR beta chain was captured in a study of T cells in Graves' hyperthyroidism and ophthalmopathy. This clonotype was counted many times. The CDR3 regions of TCR beta were amplified from RNA transcripts. With the HTBI primer set, the TCR CDR3 went through a first round of RT-PCR. Each CDR3 protein gets one entry after TCRdb re-called the multiplex PCR reads with MiXCR. The sample carries over 350,000 distinct CDR3 sequences, over 11% recorded once. CDR1 and CDR2 from the germline V gene are SGHAT and FQNNGV. Trimming removed 1 base from V and 4 bases from J; junction bases left unmatched: 15. This CDR3 has 18 residues.

Sequenced material: blood. The origin of this receptor is a man aged 50-59 years with Graves' ophthalmopathy. The V gene is TRBV11-2, the J gene TRBJ1-2; 7 bases align to TRBD1. The CDR3 loop is CASSLVHRDSKNSYGYTF. CDR3 nucleotides: TGTGCCAGCAGCTTAGTTCATCGGGACAGCAAAAACTCCTATGGCTACACCTTC.